The sequence of this TCR beta chain was determined in a study of breast tumors, draining lymph nodes, adjacent tissues. Whole-study results and caveats: Most tumor T cells seemingly derive from lymph node, then expand in tumor. That most tumor T cells come from lymph nodes remained unproven.

TCRdb itself ran the multiplex PCR reads through MiXCR, one entry per CDR3 protein. The sample has approximately 100,000 distinct CDR3 sequences; less than 40% are singletons. Axillary draining lymph nodes of breast cancer patients supplied the node samples. Looked up from germline, CDR1 is DFQATT and CDR2 is SNEGSKA (reference sequence). This CDR3 spans 14 amino acids. The trim removed 1 base at V and 4 bases at J, leaving 3 bases unmatched. This clonotype was observed at least ten times. The antigen remains unidentified. The genes are TRBV20-1 and TRBJ2-5, with 10 bases matching TRBD2. This sequence was found in a female donor with breast cancer. Some clones in this sample may be carry-over from other donors' samples. Sequencing was done on a sample of axillary lymph node tissue. The CDR3 nucleotides are TGCAGTGCTAGAGCACTAGCGGGAACAGAGACCCAGTACTTC. Encoded protein: CSARALAGTETQYF.